This entry describes one T cell receptor (beta chain). As yet, its antigen is unknown. Germline lookup yields CDR1 MGHRA and CDR2 YSYEKL. Deletions cut 4 bases from V and 0 bases from J, with 16 bases between. The CDR3 runs 17 residues. Documented time point: newly diagnosed GD, antithyroid drugs for less than 3 months. From PBMCs, RNA was extracted and then used to make the TCR library. This specimen belongs to a study of regulatory T cells in long-lasting Graves disease. Points from the study as a whole: Patients whose Graves' disease persisted exhibited lower TCR diversity than those newly diagnosed. Analyses excluded thyroid tissue, covering peripheral blood alone.

Both iRepertoire HTBI primers and Arm-PCR of CDR3 regions were used to build the TCR beta libraries. TCRdb redid the calling of the multiplex PCR reads with MiXCR, one entry per CDR3 protein. The table includes some 410,000 distinct CDR3 sequences, about 15% detected once. The sample was also reused in another study, on T cells in Graves' hyperthyroidism and ophthalmopathy. That paper states: HTBI primers were employed in a first-round RT-PCR of the TCR CDR3.

The sample was peripheral blood mononuclear cells (PBMCs), taken at new diagnosis, from a patient treated with antithyroid drugs. This chain joins TRBV4-1 and TRBJ2-1; a weak D match, TRBD2 (5 bases). This receptor was obtained from a woman under 40 with Graves disease. CDR3 protein: CASSRTGREDSYNEQFF. In DNA, the CDR3 is TGCGCCAGCAGCCGGACGGGCCGGGAAGACTCCTACAATGAGCAGTTCTTC.